Listed below are T cell receptor beta chains from one sample, sequenced in a study of T cell responses to AZD1222 COVID-19 vaccine. Generated by immunoSEQ multiplex PCR, the TCRdb table keeps only in-frame clones and is missing some. The sample holds roughly 150,000 clones, around nine tenths seen once. Sample: peripheral blood, taken 28 days after the second AZD1222 dose. The receptors originated from an adult who received the AZD1222 COVID-19 vaccine. The CDR3 runs from the conserved cysteine through the conserved F or W. The D gene is left open where the match is weak. Only some rows state a clone size, as once, few, many or a class for expanded clones.

TRBJ2-2	13	NA	TRBV4-1	NA	TGCGCCAGCAGCCAAGATTTACACGGGGAGCTGTTTTTT	CASSQDLHGELFF
TRBJ2-3	16	TRBD2	TRBV7-6	NA	TGTGCCAGCAGTCGGATAGCGGGGCATAGCACAGATACGCAGTATTTT	CASSRIAGHSTDTQYF
TRBJ1-5	13	TRBD1	TRBV11-2	NA	TGTGCCAGCAGCTCGGACAGGGGACAGCCCCAGCATTTT	CASSSDRGQPQHF
TRBJ2-1	15	TRBD2	TRBV6-5	NA	TGTGCCAGCAGTTTTCTAGCGGGGGGGCCAAATGAGCAGTTCTTC	CASSFLAGGPNEQFF
TRBJ1-4	13	TRBD1	TRBV12-3/TRBV12-4	NA	TGTGCCAGCAACAGGGGGGGGTATGAAAAACTGTTTTTT	CASNRGGYEKLFF
TRBJ2-5	15	TRBD2	TRBV6-1	NA	TGTGCCAGCAGTGAACTAGCGGGGGCCCAAGAGACCCAGTACTTC	CASSELAGAQETQYF
TRBJ1-5	14	NA	TRBV3-1/TRBV3-2	NA	TGTGCCAGCAGCCAAGATAACAGCAATCAGCCCCAGCATTTT	CASSQDNSNQPQHF
TRBJ1-1	15	NA	TRBV5-4	few	TGTGCCAGCAGCTTGGGACAGCGCGCCAACACTGAAGCTTTCTTT	CASSLGQRANTEAFF
TRBJ2-7	14	TRBD1	TRBV10-3	few	TGTGCCATCAGTGGCGGGACAGGGTCCTACGAGCAGTACTTC	CAISGGTGSYEQYF
TRBJ1-2	13	TRBD1	TRBV7-9	NA	TGTGCCAGCAGCTCGACAGGGATCTATGGCTACACCTTC	CASSSTGIYGYTF
TRBJ2-5	15	NA	TRBV5-1	NA	TGCGCCAGCAGCTTAATCGACAGATCCCAAGAGACCCAGTACTTC	CASSLIDRSQETQYF
TRBJ1-2	14	TRBD1	TRBV7-2	NA	TGTGCCAGCAGCCAAGACAGGGGGCGGGATGGCTACACCTTC	CASSQDRGRDGYTF
TRBJ1-2	11	NA	TRBV20-1	few	TGCAGTGCTAGTACTGGGGTTGGCTACACCTTC	CSASTGVGYTF
TRBJ2-2	15	TRBD2	TRBV19	NA	TGTGCCAGTAGTGCACTAGCGGGGGGGCCCGGGGAGCTGTTTTTT	CASSALAGGPGELFF
TRBJ1-1	13	NA	TRBV27	NA	TGTGCCAGCAGTTACACTATGAACACTGAAGCTTTCTTT	CASSYTMNTEAFF
TRBJ2-7	15	TRBD1	TRBV7-9	NA	TGTGCCAGCAGCTTACGCCGGACAGGGGTCAACGAGCAGTACTTC	CASSLRRTGVNEQYF
TRBJ2-7	15	NA	TRBV27	once	TGTGCCAGCAGCCGAACAGGGCCACGCTCCTACGAGCAGTACTTC	CASSRTGPRSYEQYF
TRBJ1-2	12	TRBD1	TRBV28	NA	TGTGCCAGCAGTGCGACAGGGCGCGGCTACACCTTC	CASSATGRGYTF
TRBJ1-1	14	NA	TRBV6-5	once	TGTGCCAGCAGTTATGGACGGAAGAACACTGAAGCTTTCTTT	CASSYGRKNTEAFF
TRBJ1-4	17	TRBD1	TRBV5-8	NA	TGTGCCAGCAGCACGTGGACAAGATCCAGGGGGAATGAAAAACTGTTTTTT	CASSTWTRSRGNEKLFF
TRBJ2-2	12	NA	TRBV7-9	once	TGTGCCAGCAGCCTAAGTCCCGGGGAGCTGTTTTTT	CASSLSPGELFF
TRBJ2-5	12	NA	TRBV6-5	NA	TGTGCCAGCAGCCATGGGATGGAGACCCAGTACTTC	CASSHGMETQYF
TRBJ2-2	16	TRBD2	TRBV5-4	NA	TGTGCCAGCAGCACCAGCGGGGGGGCCAACACCGGGGAGCTGTTTTTT	CASSTSGGANTGELFF
TRBJ1-2	14	NA	TRBV4-2	NA	TGTGCCAGCAGCCAAGTCGCAGGCGTCTATGGCTACACCTTC	CASSQVAGVYGYTF
TRBJ2-7	11	NA	TRBV19	NA	TGTGCCAGTAGTATAGGGGGCGAGCAGTACTTC	CASSIGGEQYF
TRBJ2-1	17	TRBD2	TRBV4-2	NA	TGTGCCAGCAGCCAGGGGCCGCGGAGCGGGGAGTACAATGAGCAGTTCTTC	CASSQGPRSGEYNEQFF
TRBJ2-3	16	TRBD1	TRBV7-8	NA	TGTGCCAGCAGCTTGTCCGGGACAGGGGCTCTAGATACGCAGTATTTT	CASSLSGTGALDTQYF
TRBJ2-1	11	NA	TRBV19	NA	TGTGCCACCGGCGGTTCCAATGAGCAGTTCTTC	CATGGSNEQFF
TRBJ1-1	13	NA	TRBV27	NA	TGTGCCAGCAGGTGGACCGCCGGAACTGAAGCTTTCTTT	CASRWTAGTEAFF
TRBJ2-7	11	NA	TRBV2	NA	TGTGCCAGCAGCTCGGGGGTCGAGCAGTACTTC	CASSSGVEQYF
TRBJ2-7	17	NA	TRBV7-9	once	TGTGCCAGCAGCTTAGATAGTTTGTGGGCCGAATCCTACGAGCAGTACTTC	CASSLDSLWAESYEQYF
TRBJ1-2	14	NA	TRBV15	NA	TGTGCCACCAGCAGAGATCGAGGGAACTATGGCTACACCTTC	CATSRDRGNYGYTF
TRBJ1-1	13	NA	TRBV9	NA	TGTGCCAGCAGCGTAACAGTAAGGACTGAAGCTTTCTTT	CASSVTVRTEAFF
TRBJ2-1	17	TRBD2	TRBV20-1	NA	TGCAGTGCTAGTTCGGGGGGGACCTCGAATAAATACAATGAGCAGTTCTTC	CSASSGGTSNKYNEQFF
TRBJ1-5	13	NA	TRBV2	NA	TGTGCCAGCAGGGGAGAACGAAATCAGCCCCAGCATTTT	CASRGERNQPQHF
TRBJ2-1	11	NA	TRBV5-4	NA	TGTGCCAGCAGCCTTAGCAATGAGCAGTTCTTC	CASSLSNEQFF
TRBJ1-1	11	NA	TRBV10-2	NA	TGCGCCAGCCAGCCAGGAAACGAAGCTTTCTTT	CASQPGNEAFF
TRBJ2-3	11	NA	TRBV2	few	TGTGCCAGCAGTGCCGGAGATACGCAGTATTTT	CASSAGDTQYF
TRBJ2-7	12	NA	TRBV12-5	NA	TGTGCTTCCTCCAGGGGGGTCGACGAGCAGTACTTC	CASSRGVDEQYF
TRBJ2-2	12	NA	TRBV3-1/TRBV3-2	NA	TGTGCCAGCAGCCAAGTGACTAGAGAGCTGTTTTTT	CASSQVTRELFF
TRBJ2-5	15	NA	TRBV19	NA	TGTGCCAGTAGTATACCGGGCCAGCTACAAGAGACCCAGTACTTC	CASSIPGQLQETQYF
TRBJ2-1	14	NA	TRBV27	NA	TGTGCCAGCAGTTTAACGGCGGGGCCTTATGAGCAGTTCTTC	CASSLTAGPYEQFF
TRBJ2-7	15	NA	TRBV4-2	NA	TGTGCCAGCAGCCACGAGTTCCAGACCTCGTACGAGCAGTACTTC	CASSHEFQTSYEQYF
TRBJ2-2	12	NA	TRBV12-3/TRBV12-4	NA	TGTGCCAGCAGCCAAAATGCCGGGGAGCTGTTTTTT	CASSQNAGELFF
TRBJ1-1	14	NA	TRBV7-9	NA	TGTGCCAGCAGCAATAGCCTGCAGGGACATGAAGCTTTCTTT	CASSNSLQGHEAFF
TRBJ1-1	12	NA	TRBV12-3/TRBV12-4	NA	TGTGCCAGCACCTACTCGCCCACGAAAGTCAACTTT	CASTYSPTKVNF
TRBJ1-1	13	NA	TRBV4-1	once	TGCGCCAGCAGCCAGTCAGGGTCCACTGAAGCTTTCTTT	CASSQSGSTEAFF
TRBJ2-2	13	NA	TRBV12-3/TRBV12-4	NA	TGTGCCAGCAGAGGAGCAGGAACCGGGGAGCTGTTTTTT	CASRGAGTGELFF
TRBJ1-5	15	NA	TRBV12-5	NA	TGTGCTAGTGCCCTGGGGGCAGCGAGCAATCAGCCCCAGCATTTT	CASALGAASNQPQHF
TRBJ1-4	15	NA	TRBV6-2/TRBV6-3	NA	TGTGCCAGCAGTTACGGTAACGCTAGTGATGAAAAACTGTTTTTT	CASSYGNASDEKLFF